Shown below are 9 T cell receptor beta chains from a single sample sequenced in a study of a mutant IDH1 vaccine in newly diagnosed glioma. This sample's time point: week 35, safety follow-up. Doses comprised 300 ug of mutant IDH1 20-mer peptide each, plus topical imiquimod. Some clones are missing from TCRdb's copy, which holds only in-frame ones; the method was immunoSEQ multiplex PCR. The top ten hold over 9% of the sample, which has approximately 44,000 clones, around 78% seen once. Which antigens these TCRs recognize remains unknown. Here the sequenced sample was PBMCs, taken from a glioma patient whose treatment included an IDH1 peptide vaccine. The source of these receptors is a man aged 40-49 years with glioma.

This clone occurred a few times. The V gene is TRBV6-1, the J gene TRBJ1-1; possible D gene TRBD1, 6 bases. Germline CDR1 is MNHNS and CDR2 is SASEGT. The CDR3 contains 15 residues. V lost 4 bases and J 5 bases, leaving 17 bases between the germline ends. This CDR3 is CASSGFGQGRTEAFF. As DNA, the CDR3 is TGTGCCAGCAGTGGTTTTGGTCAGGGGAGGACTGAAGCTTTCTTT.

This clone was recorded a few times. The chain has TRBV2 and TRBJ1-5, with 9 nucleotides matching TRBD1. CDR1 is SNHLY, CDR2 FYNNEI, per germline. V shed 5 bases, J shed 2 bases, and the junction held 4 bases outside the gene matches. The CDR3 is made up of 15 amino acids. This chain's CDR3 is CASSRTGVGNQPQHF. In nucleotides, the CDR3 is TGTGCCAGCAGTAGGACAGGGGTGGGCAATCAGCCCCAGCATTTT.

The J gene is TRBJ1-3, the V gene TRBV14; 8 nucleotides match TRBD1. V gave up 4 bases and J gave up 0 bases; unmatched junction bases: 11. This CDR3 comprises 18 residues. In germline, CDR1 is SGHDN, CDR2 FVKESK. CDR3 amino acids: CASSRTGTGRVSGNTIYF. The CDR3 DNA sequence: TGTGCCAGCAGCCGTACGGGGACAGGACGAGTCTCTGGAAACACCATATATTTT.

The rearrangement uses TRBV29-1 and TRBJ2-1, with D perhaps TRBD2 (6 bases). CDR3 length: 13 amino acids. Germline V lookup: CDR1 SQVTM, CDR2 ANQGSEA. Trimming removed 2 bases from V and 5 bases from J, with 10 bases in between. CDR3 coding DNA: TGCAGCGTTGAAATAACTAGCCACAATGAGCAGTTCTTC. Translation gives CSVEITSHNEQFF.

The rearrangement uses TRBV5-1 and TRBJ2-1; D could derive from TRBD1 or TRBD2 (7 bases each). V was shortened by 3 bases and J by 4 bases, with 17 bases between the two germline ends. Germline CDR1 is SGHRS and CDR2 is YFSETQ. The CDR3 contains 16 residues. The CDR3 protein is CASSSVGRGRYNEQFF. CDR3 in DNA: TGCGCCAGCAGCTCCGTGGGGAGGGGGCGTTACAATGAGCAGTTCTTC.

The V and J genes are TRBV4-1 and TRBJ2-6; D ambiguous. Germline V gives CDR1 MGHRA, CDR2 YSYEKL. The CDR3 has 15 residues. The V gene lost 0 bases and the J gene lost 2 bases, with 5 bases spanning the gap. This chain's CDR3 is CASSQDQTGANVLTF. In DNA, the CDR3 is TGCGCCAGCAGCCAAGATCAAACTGGGGCCAACGTCCTGACTTTC.

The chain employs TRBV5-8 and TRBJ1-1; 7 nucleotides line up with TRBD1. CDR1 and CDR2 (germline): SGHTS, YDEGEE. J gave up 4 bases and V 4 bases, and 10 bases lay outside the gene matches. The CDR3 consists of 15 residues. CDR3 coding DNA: TGTGCCAGCAGCCGTGGACAGGTTTTTGGCACTGAAGCTTTCTTT. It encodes CASSRGQVFGTEAFF.

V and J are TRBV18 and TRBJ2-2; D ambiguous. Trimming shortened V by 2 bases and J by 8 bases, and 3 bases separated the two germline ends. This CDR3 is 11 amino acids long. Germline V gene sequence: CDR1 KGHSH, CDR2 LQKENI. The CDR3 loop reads CASSPEGELFF. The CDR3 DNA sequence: TGTGCCAGCTCACCAGAGGGGGAGCTGTTTTTT.

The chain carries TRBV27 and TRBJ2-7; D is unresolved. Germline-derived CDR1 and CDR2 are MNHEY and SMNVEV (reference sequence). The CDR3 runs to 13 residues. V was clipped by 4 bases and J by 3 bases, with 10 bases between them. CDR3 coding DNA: TGTGCCAGCAGTTACGGGTTCTTCTACGAGCAGTACTTC. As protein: CASSYGFFYEQYF.